The next 22 T cell receptor beta chains were all read from a single sample in a study of long-term antiretroviral therapy in people with HIV. Running of the v3.0 immunoSEQ assay took place at survey level. TCRdb's copy holds only in-frame clones and misses some; the assay was immunoSEQ multiplex PCR. The table includes roughly 19,000 clones, around 90% detected once. The sample here was unsorted PBMCs, taken 2.1 years after starting antiretroviral therapy. These TCRs come from a man younger than 35 with HIV.

V gene TRBV4-1 combines with J gene TRBJ2-7; D gene uncertain. This CDR3 is built from 15 residues. The germline V and J ends were trimmed by 1 base and 2 bases, with 12 bases remaining between them. CDR1 is MGHRA and CDR2 is YSYEKL in the germline V gene. The CDR3 sequence is CASSQVNSLAYEQYF. CDR3 DNA: TGCGCCAGCAGCCAAGTTAACTCTTTGGCCTACGAGCAGTACTTC.

The chain combines TRBV2 with TRBJ2-7; D tentatively reads TRBD1 or TRBD2 (5 bases each). Trimming removed 7 bases at V and 4 bases at J, with 8 bases between. Germline V gene lookup returns CDR1 SNHLY and CDR2 FYNNEI. The CDR3 is 11 amino acids. This CDR3 reads CASTEGYEQYF. CDR3 nucleotide sequence: TGTGCCAGCACCGAGGGGTACGAGCAGTACTTC.

The chain joins TRBV7-2 to TRBJ1-1, with 9 bases lining up with TRBD1. The CDR3 spans 15 residues. Germline V gives CDR1 SGHTA, CDR2 FQGNSA. The V and J ends lost 5 bases and 3 bases, in that order; junction bases with no gene match: 7. CDR3 region: CASSLQGADHTEAFF. CDR3 bases: TGTGCCAGCAGCCTACAGGGGGCGGATCACACTGAAGCTTTCTTT.

The rearrangement joins TRBV14 to TRBJ2-3; a weak D match, TRBD1 (6 bases). Trimming removed 7 bases at V and 5 bases at J, with 25 bases between. The CDR3 is made up of 17 amino acids. CDR1 is SGHDN and CDR2 is FVKESK in the germline V gene. CDR3 in amino acids: CASNSSGEKGVRDTQYF. In DNA form, the CDR3 reads TGTGCCAGCAACAGCAGCGGAGAAAAGGGGGTTAGAGATACGCAGTATTTT.

This clone has a handful of counts. This chain uses TRBV5-4 with TRBJ2-7; perhaps TRBD2 as D (5 bases). The CDR3 has 12 amino acids. V was trimmed by 3 bases and J by 4 bases, leaving 8 bases between them. Germline V gene data show CDR1 as SGHNT and CDR2 as YYREEE (reference sequence). DNA for the CDR3: TGTGCCAGCAGCTCTGGCGGGTACGAGCAGTACTTC. This codes for CASSSGGYEQYF.

The J gene is TRBJ1-2, the V gene TRBV19; D uncertain. CDR3 length equals 12 residues. Germline-derived CDR1 and CDR2 are LNHDA and SQIVND (reference sequence). The germline V and J ends were trimmed by 8 bases and 8 bases, with 15 bases remaining between them. CDR3: CASSDDPWGYTF. CDR3 coding DNA: TGTGCCAGTTCAGACGACCCGTGGGGCTACACCTTC. The complete variable domain, with remaining parts taken from reference TRBV19 and TRBJ1-2, reads DGGITQSPKYLFRKEGQNVTLSCEQNLNHDAMYWYRQDPGQGLRLIYYSQIVNDFQKGDIAEGYSVSREKKESFPLTVTSAQKNPTAFYLCASSDDPWGYTFGSGTRLTVV.

V and J are TRBV6-5 and TRBJ1-1; D is undetermined. There are 13 residues in the CDR3. Germline values: CDR1 MNHEY, CDR2 SVGAGI. Trimming shortened V by 4 bases and J by 5 bases, and 11 bases separated the two germline ends. The CDR3 reads CASSSYPGTEAFF. DNA of the CDR3: TGTGCCAGCAGTTCCTACCCGGGGACTGAAGCTTTCTTT.

CDR3 coding DNA: TGTGCCAGTAGTAGTCGGGGGGGAGCGGTACGTGAAAAACTGTTTTTT. Its translation: CASSSRGGAVREKLFF. The J gene is TRBJ1-4, the V gene TRBV19; perhaps TRBD1 as D (5 bases). CDR3 size: 16 residues. The germline CDR1 and CDR2 sequences are LNHDA and SQIVND (reference sequence). V lost 4 bases to trimming and J lost 7 bases, with 19 bases between them.

The chain uses TRBV6-1 and TRBJ2-7, with D possibly TRBD2 on 6 matching bases. Trimming removed 6 bases at V and 2 bases at J, with 11 bases between. This CDR3 region has 13 residues. Looked up from germline, CDR1 is MNHNS and CDR2 is SASEGT. The CDR3 region is CASREGITYEQYF. Here the CDR3 DNA reads TGTGCCAGCAGGGAGGGGATAACCTACGAGCAGTACTTC.

The genes are TRBV25-1 and TRBJ2-1; tentatively, D is TRBD2 (5 bases). This CDR3 region has 12 residues. V lost 6 bases to trimming and J lost 12 bases, with 15 bases between them. Germline CDR1 reads MGHDK; CDR2 reads SYGVNS. DNA for the CDR3: TGTGCCAGCAGCGCAGCGGCAGCAGGGCAGTTCTTC. This codes for CASSAAAAGQFF.

This chain uses TRBV4-3 with TRBJ2-7; D is uncertain. CDR1 LGHNA and CDR2 YSLEER come from the germline V gene. The CDR3 runs 18 residues. V gave up 0 bases and J gave up 0 bases, with 18 bases separating them. The CDR3 region has the DNA TGCGCCAGCAGCCAAGATCCTACGTCCCTTGAACCCTCCTACGAGCAGTACTTC. Its protein is CASSQDPTSLEPSYEQYF.

This chain uses TRBV11-2 with TRBJ2-3; 8 bases align to TRBD1. The V segment lost 5 bases and the J segment 4 bases; nucleotides outside the gene matches: 5. This CDR3 is 14 amino acids long. The germline CDR1 and CDR2 sequences are SGHAT and FQNNGV. The CDR3 DNA follows: TGTGCCAGCAGCCAGACAGGGGCCCCAGATACGCAGTATTTT. This codes for CASSQTGAPDTQYF.

The chain recombines TRBV19 with TRBJ1-2, with TRBD1 identical over 9 bases. This CDR3 has 15 residues. Germline CDR1 and CDR2: LNHDA and SQIVND (reference sequence). The V segment lost 6 bases and the J segment 0 bases; nucleotides outside the gene matches: 5. The CDR3 region has the DNA TGTGCCAGTAGACTACAGGGGGCCGCTAACTATGGCTACACCTTC. Encoded protein: CASRLQGAANYGYTF. The full variable domain, completed using reference TRBV19 and TRBJ1-2, is DGGITQSPKYLFRKEGQNVTLSCEQNLNHDAMYWYRQDPGQGLRLIYYSQIVNDFQKGDIAEGYSVSREKKESFPLTVTSAQKNPTAFYLCASRLQGAANYGYTFGSGTRLTVV.

The chain combines TRBV19 with TRBJ1-5, with a weak D call TRBD1 (6 bases). Trimming removed 3 bases from V and 1 base from J, with 19 bases in between. The CDR3 sequence is 18 residues long. From germline, CDR1 is LNHDA and CDR2 SQIVND (reference sequence). The CDR3 is CASSIIQGLFESNQPQHF. As DNA, the CDR3 is TGTGCCAGTAGTATTATACAGGGTTTGTTCGAGAGCAATCAGCCCCAGCATTTT.

V gene TRBV5-1 combines with J gene TRBJ1-1, with unresolved D. The CDR3 is made up of 16 amino acids. Trimming cost V 3 bases and J 0 bases, with 15 bases left between them. Germline CDR1 and CDR2: SGHRS and YFSETQ. The CDR3 loop reads CASSSTPTGMNTEAFF. In nucleotides, the CDR3 is TGCGCCAGCAGCTCCACTCCCACTGGAATGAACACTGAAGCTTTCTTT.

The CDR3 sequence: CASSPNLVNEQYF. The CDR3 DNA sequence: TGTGCCAGCAGCCCAAATCTTGTTAACGAGCAGTACTTC. The V gene is TRBV4-2, the J gene TRBJ2-7; D unclear. Germline CDR1 is LGHNA and CDR2 is YNFKEQ. Trimming removed 4 bases from V and 5 bases from J, with 12 bases in between. The CDR3 sequence is 13 residues long.

The genes are TRBV19 and TRBJ1-2; D ambiguous. Between the trimmed V and J ends, which lost 4 bases and 1 base, there was a span of 7 bases. Germline CDR1 and CDR2: LNHDA and SQIVND (reference sequence). This CDR3 is built from 13 residues. This CDR3 is CASSSQLNYGYTF. DNA for the CDR3: TGTGCCAGTAGTAGCCAGCTTAACTATGGCTACACCTTC.

The V and J genes are TRBV5-1 and TRBJ2-7; a weak D match, TRBD2 (7 bases). CDR1 is SGHRS, CDR2 YFSETQ, per germline. The CDR3 runs to 14 residues. V was trimmed by 0 bases and J by 4 bases, leaving 11 bases between them. The CDR3 DNA sequence: TGCGCCAGCAGCTTGGCGGGGGGCGGTTACGAGCAGTACTTC. As protein: CASSLAGGGYEQYF.

The chain employs TRBV6-1 and TRBJ2-5; 10 bases line up with TRBD2. CDR1 is MNHNS and CDR2 is SASEGT in the germline V gene. The CDR3 spans 15 residues. J lost 5 bases, V lost 0 bases, and 3 bases had no gene match. CDR3 protein: CASSEALAGVETQYF. CDR3 sequence (DNA): TGTGCCAGCAGTGAAGCCCTAGCGGGGGTGGAGACCCAGTACTTC.

V usage is TRBV5-6 and J usage is TRBJ2-7; tentatively, D is TRBD2 (6 bases). This CDR3 contains 15 residues. Trimming cost V 2 bases and J 2 bases, with 14 bases left between them. Germline V CDR1 and CDR2: SGHDT, YYEEEE. DNA of the CDR3: TGTGCCAGCAGCTTTGGCGGGAAAGGCCCCTACGAGCAGTACTTC. Protein product: CASSFGGKGPYEQYF.

CDR3 protein: CASSLVRDRQETQYF. For the CDR3, the DNA is TGCGCCAGCAGCTTGGTCCGGGACAGACAAGAGACCCAGTACTTC. The chain combines TRBV5-1 with TRBJ2-5; 7 bases fit TRBD1. From germline, CDR1 is SGHRS and CDR2 YFSETQ. V was clipped by 0 bases and J by 2 bases; unmatched bases: 4. CDR3 size: 15 residues. Drawing the rest from reference TRBV5-1 and TRBJ2-5, the complete variable domain is KAGVTQTPRYLIKTRGQQVTLSCSPISGHRSVSWYQQTPGQGLQFLFEYFSETQRNKGNFPGRFSGRQFSNSRSEMNVSTLELGDSALYLCASSLVRDRQETQYFGPGTRLLVL.

The chain is built from TRBV19 and TRBJ1-2, with D possibly being TRBD1 (6 bases). Trimming shortened V by 5 bases and J by 1 base, and 8 bases separated the two germline ends. Germline assignment: CDR1 LNHDA and CDR2 SQIVND (reference sequence). This CDR3 contains 13 residues. Here the CDR3 DNA reads TGTGCCAGTAGTTTGGACAGTAACTATGGCTACACCTTC. Translated, it gives CASSLDSNYGYTF.